This T cell receptor beta chain appears in the sequencing data of a study of vaccination and CD4 T cells after COVID-19. Study context: Investigators stimulated cells with overlapping spike peptides drawn from SARS-CoV-2, HCoV-NL63, HCoV-OC43 and HCoV-229E. Study-level results: Rising from around 20 to 38, the median of SARS-CoV-2-reactive clonotypes did not change significantly.

The germline V and J ends were trimmed by 0 bases and 8 bases, with 15 bases remaining between them. Looked up from germline, CDR1 is MNHEY and CDR2 is SVGAGI. The CDR3 consists of 15 residues. With regard to this clonotype: Antigen: not known.

Treatment: approximately 11-day PBMC culture with coronavirus spike peptide pools or control peptides (ViraFEST assay). PCR positivity was dated March to December 2020, before US Alpha, Beta and Delta variants. Researchers reported culturing two million PBMCs per well with approximately 10 IU/ml IL-2 and approximately 9.4 ug/ml peptide pools. Sequencing of the DNA from cultured CD4+ T cells was carried out with the Oncomine TCR Beta short-read assay. TCRdb re-analysed the PCR reads in MiXCR, keeping a single row per CDR3 protein. The sample carries 15,000 to 20,000 distinct CDR3 sequences, around 45% recorded once.

The material was CD4+ T cells from blood, cultured in vitro, obtained after SARS-CoV-2 vaccination. The TCR originated in a human donor who had recovered from COVID-19. V usage is TRBV6-5 and J usage is TRBJ2-3, with D possibly TRBD1 on 5 matching bases. This CDR3 reads CASSYSSGWEATQYF. The CDR3 bases are TGTGCCAGCAGTTACTCATCAGGGTGGGAAGCTACGCAGTATTTT.